This T cell receptor beta chain was sequenced during a study of CXCR3-negative and CXCR3-positive naive CD8 T cells. The CDR3 contains 18 residues. The germline V gene encodes CDR1 SGHRS and CDR2 YFSETQ. Findings and caveats of the study: Relative to CXCR3-negative naive cells, CXCR3-positive naive cells had more hydrophobic TRB CDR3s.

Every CD8+ T cell subset underwent triplicate sorting at under 350,000 cells apiece. Turning to this clonotype: Its antigen is unknown.

UMI labels and 5' RACE were used to prepare the TRB cDNA libraries. TCRdb processed the 5' RACE reads again and assigns one entry to each CDR3 protein, with no DNA. The sample has about 150,000 distinct CDR3 sequences. Sequenced: naive CXCR3+ CD8+ T cells from blood. Subset here: CD45RO-CCR7+CD27+CD95- naive CD8+ T cells expressing CXCR3 (TNR3+). The source is a human donor in good health. Some clones in this sample may be carry-over from other donors' samples. The V call is TRBV5-1, the J call TRBJ2-1; the D gene TCRdb calls, TRBD2, cannot be checked with no DNA. The CDR3 loop reads CASKMYGSGSVMYNEQFF.